This is a list of T cell receptor beta chains from one sample in a study of blood T cell repertoires in COVID-19. The assay was immunoSEQ multiplex PCR, and TCRdb's table has in-frame clones only and misses some. The sample holds about 220,000 clones, 88% seen once. The sequencing input was PBMCs or T cells enriched from blood (not recorded which). Source of these receptors: a woman aged 25 to 45 who had recovered from COVID-19. CDR3s include the opening cysteine and the closing phenylalanine or tryptophan. A D gene is named only where the DNA matches it firmly.

v_call	j_call	d_call	cdr3_aa
TRBV15	TRBJ1-5	-	CATSRQQDQPQHF
TRBV28	TRBJ1-2	TRBD1	CASDNRGNYGYTF
TRBV29-1	TRBJ2-3	-	CSVEDWSGSATDTQYF
TRBV11-3	TRBJ2-5	-	CASSARRGRGQETQYF
TRBV7-2	TRBJ1-1	-	CASSLSGGRAFF
TRBV7-3	TRBJ2-1	TRBD1	CASSETGPYNEQFF
TRBV7-9	TRBJ1-2	-	CASSLAGGYGYTF
TRBV18	TRBJ1-5	-	CASSPRLLKPQHF
TRBV6-1	TRBJ2-4	TRBD1	CASSEPRQGGIQYF
TRBV2	TRBJ2-7	-	CASSVDGSF
TRBV24-1	TRBJ2-2	TRBD1	CATRQGDIGELFF
TRBV29-1	TRBJ2-7	TRBD2	CSDLLAASYEQYF
TRBV3-1/TRBV3-2	TRBJ2-3	TRBD2	CASRHSGGAVDTQYF
TRBV3-1/TRBV3-2	TRBJ2-7	-	CASSQALRNEQYF
TRBV7-3	TRBJ2-7	TRBD2	CASSPQGGLHEQYF
TRBV2	TRBJ1-5	TRBD1	CASSEGRNRGVNQPQHF
TRBV5-1	TRBJ1-3	-	CASSLGVTVSSGNTIYF